This TCR beta chain derives from a study of T cell clusters in autoimmune cytopenias. Whole-study findings and limits: TRB repertoire shifts in secondary cytopenia and chronic lymphocytic leukemia mostly reflected lymphoma, not autoimmunity. The T cell clusters were defined only in silico, without experimental functional validation. Comparing secondary cytopenia with chronic lymphocytic leukemia showed no cluster-lack signature, apparently masked by lymphoma repertoire. Primary autoimmune cytopenia patients appeared to lack physiological T cell clusters present in healthy donors.

TRB amplification used 250 ng of peripheral blood genomic DNA. The V gene's germline CDR1 is SQVTM and CDR2 ANQGSEA. The CDR3 extends over 13 amino acids. TRB was amplified by touch-down multiplex PCR, primer pools A and B combined. TCRdb reanalyzed the multiplex PCR reads, giving one entry per CDR3 protein sequence and no DNA. The sample totals 4,000 to 5,000 distinct CDR3 sequences; its top ten clones hold approximately 16%. In the case of this clonotype: The antigen is undetermined.

The clonotype comes from a human donor with an autoimmune cytopenia or autoimmune hepatitis (not recorded which). The sample consisted of peripheral blood. The chain couples TRBV29-1 to TRBJ2-7; TCRdb selects TRBD1, and the lack of DNA leaves this call unchecked. CDR3 loop: CSVEDSGDHEQYF.